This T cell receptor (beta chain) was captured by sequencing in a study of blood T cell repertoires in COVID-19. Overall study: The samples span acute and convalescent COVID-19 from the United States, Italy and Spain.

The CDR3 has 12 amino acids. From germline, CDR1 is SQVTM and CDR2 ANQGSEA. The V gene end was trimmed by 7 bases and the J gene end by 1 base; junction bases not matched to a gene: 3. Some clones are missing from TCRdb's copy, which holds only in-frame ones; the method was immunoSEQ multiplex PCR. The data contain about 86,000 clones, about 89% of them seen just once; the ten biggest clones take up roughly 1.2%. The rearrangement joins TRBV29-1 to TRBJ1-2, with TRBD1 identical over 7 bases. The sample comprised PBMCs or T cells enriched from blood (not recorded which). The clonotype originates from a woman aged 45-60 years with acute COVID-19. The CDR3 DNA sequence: TGCAGCGCCGGACAGGATAACTATGGCTACACCTTC. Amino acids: CSAGQDNYGYTF.